The 3 T cell receptor beta chains below all came from one sample that was sequenced in a study of blood T cell repertoires in COVID-19. This table comes from immunoSEQ multiplex PCR, and its TCRdb copy is limited to in-frame clones, with some not included. Among roughly 68,000 clones listed, around four fifths were seen once. The sample was peripheral blood. These receptors were collected from a woman of 80 years or more with acute or convalescent COVID-19.

V gene TRBV14 combines with J gene TRBJ2-7; D is unresolved. The V and J ends lost 1 base and 2 bases respectively, with 12 bases between them. This CDR3 is built from 15 residues. Germline CDR1 is SGHDN and CDR2 is FVKESK. CDR3 protein: CASSQGRVGPYEQYF. The CDR3 DNA reads as TGTGCCAGCAGCCAAGGACGAGTGGGCCCCTACGAGCAGTACTTC.

V gene TRBV5-1 combines with J gene TRBJ1-4; 9 positions match TRBD1. This CDR3 is built from 15 residues. The V gene end was trimmed by 5 bases and the J gene end by 8 bases; junction bases not matched to a gene: 10. Germline V lookup: CDR1 SGHRS, CDR2 YFSETQ. CDR3 in amino acids: CASRSRDRASEKLFF. The DNA for the CDR3 is TGCGCCAGCAGAAGCCGGGACAGGGCGTCGGAAAAACTGTTTTTT.

The chain has TRBV5-5 and TRBJ1-1; D call uncertain. The CDR3 totals 13 residues. Germline V gene sequence: CDR1 SGHKS, CDR2 YYEKEE (reference sequence). Between the trimmed V and J ends, which lost 4 bases and 5 bases, there was a span of 12 bases. In DNA form, the CDR3 reads TGTGCCAGCAGCCTAAGACCCGGGACTGAAGCTTTCTTT. As protein: CASSLRPGTEAFF.